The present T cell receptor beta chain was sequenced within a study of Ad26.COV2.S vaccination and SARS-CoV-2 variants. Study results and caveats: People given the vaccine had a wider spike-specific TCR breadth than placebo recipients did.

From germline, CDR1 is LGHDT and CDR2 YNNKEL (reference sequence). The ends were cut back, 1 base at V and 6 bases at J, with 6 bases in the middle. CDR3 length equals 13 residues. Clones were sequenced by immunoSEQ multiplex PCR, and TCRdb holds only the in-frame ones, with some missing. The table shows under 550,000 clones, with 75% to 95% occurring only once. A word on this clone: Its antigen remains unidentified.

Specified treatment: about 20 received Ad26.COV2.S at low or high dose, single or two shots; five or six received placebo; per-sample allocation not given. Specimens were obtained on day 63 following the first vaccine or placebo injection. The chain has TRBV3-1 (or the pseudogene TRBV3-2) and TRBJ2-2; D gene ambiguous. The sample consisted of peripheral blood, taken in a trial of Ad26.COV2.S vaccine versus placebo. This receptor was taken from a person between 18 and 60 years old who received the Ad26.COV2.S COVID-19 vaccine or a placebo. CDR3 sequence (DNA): TGTGCCAGCAGCCAAGGAGTGGCCGGGGAGCTGTTTTTT. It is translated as CASSQGVAGELFF.